Listed here are 10 T cell receptor beta chains from one sample, sequenced in a study of shared clonotypes between healthy human individuals. Only in-frame clones appear in the TCRdb table, and some are missing; sequencing was by immunoSEQ multiplex PCR. The sample shows more than 900,000 clones, about four fifths of them seen only once. Material: memory CD4+ T cells from PBMCs. The sample's subset: CD45RA-negative fraction. These receptors originate from a young man in good health. Some clones in this sample may be carry-over from other donors' samples.

This chain links TRBV5-1 with TRBJ2-7; D is uncertain. Trimming removed 4 bases at V and 0 bases at J, with 2 bases between. Germline V gives CDR1 SGHRS, CDR2 YFSETQ. CDR3 length: 11 residues. The CDR3 DNA follows: TGCGCCAGCAGCGCCTCCTACGAGCAGTACTTC. It codes for CASSASYEQYF.

V is TRBV28 and J is TRBJ1-2; tentatively, D is TRBD1 (6 bases). CDR1 and CDR2 from the germline V gene are MDHEN and SYDVKM. The CDR3 runs to 15 residues. The germline V and J ends were trimmed by 6 bases and 2 bases, with 16 bases remaining between them. The CDR3 here is CASSPPGQPNYGYTF. The CDR3, as DNA: TGTGCCAGCAGCCCCCCCGGACAGCCCAACTATGGCTACACCTTC.

This clone was seen once. The sample holds other DNA sequences that translate to the same CDR3. The chain is built from TRBV30 and TRBJ2-7; D is unresolved. Germline V gene sequence: CDR1 GTSNPN, CDR2 SVGIG (reference sequence). The CDR3 consists of 14 residues. The V and J ends lost 0 bases and 1 base respectively, with 10 bases between them. The CDR3 region is CAWSVLDGSYEQYF. The DNA of the CDR3 is TGTGCCTGGAGTGTATTGGACGGATCCTACGAGCAGTACTTC.

The chain couples TRBV4-1 to TRBJ2-1; TRBD1 agrees at 8 bases. The V gene end was trimmed by 1 base and the J gene end by 1 base; junction bases not matched to a gene: 3. CDR1 MGHRA and CDR2 YSYEKL come from the germline V gene. The CDR3 sequence is 16 residues long. The CDR3, as DNA: TGCGCCAGCAGCCAAGGGTGGGACAGGTCCTACAATGAGCAGTTCTTC. Residues: CASSQGWDRSYNEQFF.

The V call is TRBV27, the J call TRBJ2-5, with 10 bases aligning to TRBD1. The CDR3 is made up of 16 amino acids. J gave up 3 bases and V 2 bases, and 6 bases lay outside the gene matches. Germline loops: CDR1 MNHEY, CDR2 SMNVEV (reference sequence). The DNA for the CDR3 is TGTGCCAGCAGTTTAAGGCGGGGACAGGGGAAAGAGACCCAGTACTTC. The encoded protein is CASSLRRGQGKETQYF.

This clone was counted at least ten times. V gene TRBV7-2 combines with J gene TRBJ2-3; no clear D. The CDR3 is 13 residues long. V was pared by 7 bases and J by 6 bases, with 14 bases between. Germline V gene lookup returns CDR1 SGHTA and CDR2 FQGNSA. The CDR3 coding sequence is TGTGCCAGCATCACTCCCCCGGCGGATACGCAGTATTTT. Its protein product is CASITPPADTQYF.

Only a few counts were recorded for this clone. CDR3 sequence (DNA): TGCGCCAGCAGCCAAGTGGGACTAGCGGGAGGGCTGGATGAGCAGTTCTTC. It is translated as CASSQVGLAGGLDEQFF. The genes are TRBV4-3 and TRBJ2-1; 16 bases line up with TRBD2. The junction had 5 bases not matched to a gene; V was cut back by 1 base and J by 8 bases. In germline, CDR1 is LGHNA, CDR2 YSLEER. CDR3 size: 17 residues.

The genes are TRBV7-9 and TRBJ2-5; D unresolved. Germline V gene data show CDR1 as SEHNR and CDR2 as FQNEAQ (reference sequence). The V and J ends lost 3 bases and 5 bases respectively, with 13 bases between them. This CDR3 is 14 amino acids long. DNA of the CDR3: TGTGCCAGCAGCTTTTTCGCCAGCGTTGAGACCCAGTACTTC. As protein: CASSFFASVETQYF.

The chain uses TRBV6-6 and TRBJ2-7; 8 bases match TRBD1. Germline CDR1 is MNHNY and CDR2 is SVGAGI (reference sequence). J lost 1 base, V lost 10 bases, and 3 bases had no gene match. This CDR3 has 12 amino acids. For the CDR3, the DNA is TGTGCCACTCGACAGGGGTCCTACGAGCAGTACTTC. The encoded protein is CATRQGSYEQYF.

This clone has ten or more counts. This chain links TRBV30 with TRBJ1-4, with D perhaps TRBD1 (5 bases). The V end was cut by 4 bases, the J end by 4 bases, with 13 bases between. Germline V gene sequence: CDR1 GTSNPN, CDR2 SVGIG (reference sequence). The CDR3 is made up of 14 amino acids. The chain's CDR3 is CAWNPGLGNEKLFF. CDR3 nucleotides: TGTGCCTGGAATCCAGGGTTGGGTAATGAAAAACTGTTTTTT. Full variable domain (rest looked up from reference TRBV30 and TRBJ1-4): SQTIHQWPATLVQPVGSPLSLECTVEGTSNPNLYWYRQAAGRGLQLLFYSVGIGQISSEVPQNLSASRPQDRQFILSSKKLLLSDSGFYLCAWNPGLGNEKLFFGSGTQLSVL.